The 13 T cell receptor beta chains given below trace back to one sample, sequenced in a study of shared clonotypes between healthy human individuals. Some clones are missing from TCRdb's copy, which holds only in-frame ones; the method was immunoSEQ multiplex PCR. The sample has roughly 2.4 million clones, roughly 95% seen once. The sample taken for sequencing was naive CD4+ T cells sorted from blood. The subset here: CD45RA+ positively selected. These receptors were obtained from a man younger than 35 in good health.

The chain joins TRBV4-1 to TRBJ2-1; unclear D gene. Trimming took off 4 bases at V and 7 bases at J, with 8 bases between the two ends. CDR3 length: 12 residues. Germline V gene sequence: CDR1 MGHRA, CDR2 YSYEKL. The CDR3 sequence is CASSPDRNEQFF. Written as DNA, the CDR3 is TGCGCCAGCAGCCCTGACCGAAATGAGCAGTTCTTC.

The chain recombines TRBV11-2 with TRBJ1-2, with D possibly being TRBD1 (5 bases). V was shortened by 6 bases and J by 8 bases, with 22 bases between the two germline ends. CDR1 is SGHAT and CDR2 is FQNNGV in the germline V gene. This CDR3 contains 15 residues. The CDR3 is CASRSVSGLFRGYTF. In DNA, the CDR3 is TGTGCCAGCAGGTCCGTGTCGGGACTCTTTCGGGGCTACACCTTC. The variable domain in full, with the rest retrieved from reference TRBV11-2 and TRBJ1-2, is EAGVAQSPRYKIIEKRQSVAFWCNPISGHATLYWYQQILGQGPKLLIQFQNNGVVDDSQLPKDRFSAERLKGVDSTLKIQPAKLEDSAVYLCASRSVSGLFRGYTFGSGTRLTVV.

The V gene is TRBV5-6, the J gene TRBJ2-7; D uncertain. CDR1 and CDR2 from the germline V gene are SGHDT and YYEEEE. V was pared by 6 bases and J by 12 bases, with 22 bases between. CDR3 length: 13 amino acids. The CDR3 DNA is TGTGCCAGCACGTCGTTCCGGTCCGGCAGTAGGTACTTC. Translation gives CASTSFRSGSRYF.

The chain has TRBV30 and TRBJ1-6; 8 bases map to TRBD1. In germline, CDR1 is GTSNPN, CDR2 SVGIG (reference sequence). The CDR3 covers 14 residues. The ends lost 3 bases at V and 10 bases at J; junction bases unmatched: 8. The CDR3 reads CAWSAGQGGSPLHF. CDR3 in DNA: TGTGCCTGGAGCGCCGGACAGGGAGGATCACCCCTCCACTTT.

V usage is TRBV6-1 and J usage is TRBJ1-2; D uncertain. Trimming took 0 bases from V and 7 from J, leaving 9 bases between them. Germline values: CDR1 MNHNS, CDR2 SASEGT. The CDR3 totals 13 residues. Here the CDR3 reads CASSEAGRTGYTF. CDR3 bases: TGTGCCAGCAGTGAAGCCGGTAGGACTGGCTACACCTTC.

This rearrangement joins TRBV19 to TRBJ2-6; TRBD1 might be the D (8 bases). There are 18 residues in the CDR3. V was cut by 7 bases and J by 4 bases, with 23 bases left in between. Germline-derived CDR1 and CDR2 are LNHDA and SQIVND (reference sequence). The CDR3 coding sequence is TGTGCCAGTACCCGGGGAGGGACAGGAAGATCAGGGGCCAACGTCCTGACTTTC. Its protein is CASTRGGTGRSGANVLTF.

The V call is TRBV7-9, the J call TRBJ2-7, with D possibly being TRBD1 (5 bases). CDR3 size: 13 residues. V lost 2 bases and J 3 bases, leaving 8 bases between the germline ends. The germline gives CDR1 SEHNR, CDR2 FQNEAQ (reference sequence). CDR3: CASSLYQGYEQYF. CDR3 DNA: TGTGCCAGCAGCTTATACCAGGGCTACGAGCAGTACTTC.

Points on this clone: At the DNA level, this CDR3 is encoded by other sequences in the same sample as well. The CDR3 bases are TGTGCCAGCAGCCGGACGGATAATCAGCCCCAGCATTTT. The encoded protein is CASSRTDNQPQHF. The chain links TRBV6-5 to TRBJ1-5; D remains ambiguous. CDR3 length: 13 residues. Per the germline V gene, CDR1 is MNHEY and CDR2 is SVGAGI. V lost 6 bases and J 4 bases, leaving 10 bases between the germline ends.

This chain uses TRBV2 with TRBJ2-1, with no clear D. CDR1 is SNHLY and CDR2 is FYNNEI in the germline V gene. This CDR3 comprises 19 residues. The ends were cut back, 3 bases at V and 0 bases at J, with 21 bases in the middle. This chain's CDR3 is CASSDSDLLNSYSYNEQFF. Here the CDR3 DNA reads TGTGCCAGCAGTGACTCGGACCTCCTCAATTCTTACTCCTACAATGAGCAGTTCTTC.

The genes are TRBV7-2 and TRBJ1-3, with 7 bases fitting TRBD1. CDR3 length: 14 amino acids. Germline trimming cut 8 bases from V and 3 bases from J; bases unmatched to any gene: 7. Germline V gene lookup returns CDR1 SGHTA and CDR2 FQGNSA. CDR3 in DNA: TGTGCCAGCGGCCCTCAGGGGGGTGGAAACACCATATATTTT. This codes for CASGPQGGGNTIYF.

For the CDR3, the DNA is TGCGCCAGCAGCCAGTACAGGGGAACAGATACGCAGTATTTT. Translated, it gives CASSQYRGTDTQYF. The V gene is TRBV4-1, the J gene TRBJ2-3; 7 bases line up with TRBD1. The germline gives CDR1 MGHRA, CDR2 YSYEKL. This CDR3 has 14 residues. With 3 bases clipped from V and 3 bases from J, the junction kept 3 bases outside the gene matches.

V is TRBV5-6 and J is TRBJ2-7; TRBD1 aligns across 10 bases. The length of the CDR3 is 15 residues. In germline, CDR1 is SGHDT, CDR2 YYEEEE. V trimming: 0 bases; J trimming: 5 bases; junction bases outside the gene matches: 5. CDR3 region: CASSLATGGLHEQYF. The CDR3, as DNA: TGTGCCAGCAGCTTGGCGACAGGGGGCTTACACGAGCAGTACTTC.

This chain uses TRBV5-4 with TRBJ1-6; D ambiguous. The CDR3 is 17 amino acids. V lost 4 bases, J lost 0 bases, and 14 bases lay in between. Germline CDR1 is SGHNT and CDR2 is YYREEE (reference sequence). The CDR3 DNA follows: TGTGCCAGCAGCCGGGTCGTACTCAGCTCCTATAATTCACCCCTCCACTTT. This sequence encodes CASSRVVLSSYNSPLHF.